These 11 T cell receptor beta chains were sequenced from one sample in a study of blood T cells in healthy people across ages. The authors ran a second PCR of 7 to 11 cycles using a sample-barcoded 5' primer and a J-beta primer mix. TCRdb ran MiXCR on the 5' RACE reads and lists one entry per CDR3 protein. The data contain roughly 730,000 distinct CDR3 sequences, about 61% of them singletons. The sample was blood. Every receptor here comes from a man aged 35-49 years in good health.

V usage is TRBV6-2 or TRBV6-3 and J usage is TRBJ2-2; D remains ambiguous. V was trimmed by 5 bases and J by 2 bases, leaving 9 bases between them. The CDR3 is 14 residues long. Germline CDR1 reads MNHEY; CDR2 reads SVGEGT. The CDR3 sequence is CASSDTHNTGELFF. The CDR3 bases are TGTGCCAGCAGTGACACACATAACACCGGGGAGCTGTTTTTT.

The chain employs TRBV7-2 and TRBJ2-1; 9 bases agree with TRBD2. This CDR3 is built from 15 residues. The V gene end was trimmed by 5 bases and the J gene end by 2 bases; junction bases not matched to a gene: 4. Germline assignment: CDR1 SGHTA and CDR2 FQGNSA. The CDR3 DNA is TGTGCCAGCAGCCGCACTAGCGGGCCCTACAATGAGCAGTTCTTC. Amino acid sequence: CASSRTSGPYNEQFF.

This sequence joins TRBV5-5 and TRBJ2-5; no firm D call. Germline CDR1 SGHKS, CDR2 YYEKEE (reference sequence). The CDR3 sequence is 13 residues long. The V gene lost 3 bases and the J gene lost 5 bases, with 11 bases spanning the gap. The CDR3 spells CASSSHITETQYF. The CDR3 nucleotides read TGTGCCAGCAGCTCGCACATAACCGAGACCCAGTACTTC.

The rearrangement uses TRBV20-1 and TRBJ1-2; 7 positions agree with TRBD1. From germline, CDR1 is DFQATT and CDR2 SNEGSKA (reference sequence). This CDR3 has 14 amino acids. The J segment lost 5 bases and the V segment lost 6 bases, leaving 12 bases of the junction unmatched. CDR3 sequence reads: CSAGEGAKLYGYTF. DNA for the CDR3: TGCAGTGCAGGGGAGGGGGCGAAGCTTTATGGCTACACCTTC.

The chain recombines TRBV5-1 with TRBJ1-2, with D possibly matching TRBD1 (5 bases). CDR1 and CDR2 (germline): SGHRS, YFSETQ. CDR3 size: 15 residues. With 3 bases removed from V and 0 bases from J, the gap between germline ends came to 12 bases. The CDR3 loop is CASSWDLFTNYGYTF. Written as DNA, the CDR3 is TGCGCCAGCAGCTGGGACCTATTTACTAACTATGGCTACACCTTC.

V and J are TRBV20-1 and TRBJ2-7; D perhaps matches TRBD2 (5 bases). Per germline, CDR1 DFQATT and CDR2 SNEGSKA (reference sequence). V was cut by 2 bases and J by 3 bases, with 17 bases left in between. The CDR3 has 15 residues. The CDR3 loop reads CSARTASGVVYEQYF. The CDR3 DNA follows: TGCAGTGCTAGAACCGCCAGCGGAGTCGTCTACGAGCAGTACTTC.

J is TRBJ2-7 and V is TRBV3-1; 8 bases fit TRBD2. The J call is in doubt because the DNA end fits TRBJ2-5 better. The germline V gene has CDR1 LGHDT and CDR2 YNNKEL (reference sequence). CDR3 length equals 15 residues. DNA for the CDR3: TGTGCCAGCAGCCAAGGTCGGGGGGGCCTGGAGACCCAGTACTTC. Translated, it gives CASSQGRGGLETQYF.

The chain carries TRBV20-1 and TRBJ1-5, with 9 bases aligning to TRBD1. CDR1 and CDR2 from the germline V gene are DFQATT and SNEGSKA (reference sequence). The CDR3 has 14 amino acids. V shed 1 base and J 11 bases; nucleotides not matched to a gene: 9. The CDR3 reads CSARGDRGTGSQHF. The CDR3 DNA reads as TGCAGTGCTAGAGGAGACAGGGGGACCGGATCCCAGCATTTT.

This clonotype was counted only a few times. The chain has TRBV4-2 and TRBJ2-4, with D possibly TRBD2 on 5 matching bases. Germline CDR1 and CDR2: LGHNA and YNFKEQ. This CDR3 has 18 amino acids. V was clipped by 0 bases and J by 0 bases, with 15 bases between them. CDR3 in DNA: TGTGCCAGCAGCCAAGAACTCCCGCTAGCTATAGCCAAAAACATTCAGTACTTC. Amino acid sequence: CASSQELPLAIAKNIQYF.

V is TRBV11-1 and J is TRBJ2-5; no clear D. This CDR3 contains 12 residues. V was clipped by 1 base and J by 12 bases, with 12 bases between them. Germline CDR1 and CDR2: SGHAT and FQDESV (reference sequence). The CDR3 loop reads CASSLVRQTKYF. The CDR3 DNA is TGTGCCAGCAGCTTAGTACGCCAGACGAAGTACTTC. Drawing the rest from reference TRBV11-1 and TRBJ2-5, the complete variable domain is EAEVAQSPRYKITEKSQAVAFWCDPISGHATLYWYRQILGQGPELLVQFQDESVVDDSQLPKDRFSAERLKGVDSTLKIQPAELGDSAMYLCASSLVRQTKYFGPGTRLLVL.

In this sample, this clonotype turned up once. The J gene is TRBJ2-1, the V gene TRBV7-2; 9 bases match TRBD2. The length of the CDR3 is 16 residues. The trim removed 5 bases at V and 10 bases at J, leaving 15 bases unmatched. The V gene's germline CDR1 is SGHTA and CDR2 FQGNSA. The CDR3 region is CASSQNMGLATQEQFF. The CDR3 nucleotides are TGTGCCAGCAGCCAGAATATGGGACTAGCCACGCAAGAGCAGTTCTTC.